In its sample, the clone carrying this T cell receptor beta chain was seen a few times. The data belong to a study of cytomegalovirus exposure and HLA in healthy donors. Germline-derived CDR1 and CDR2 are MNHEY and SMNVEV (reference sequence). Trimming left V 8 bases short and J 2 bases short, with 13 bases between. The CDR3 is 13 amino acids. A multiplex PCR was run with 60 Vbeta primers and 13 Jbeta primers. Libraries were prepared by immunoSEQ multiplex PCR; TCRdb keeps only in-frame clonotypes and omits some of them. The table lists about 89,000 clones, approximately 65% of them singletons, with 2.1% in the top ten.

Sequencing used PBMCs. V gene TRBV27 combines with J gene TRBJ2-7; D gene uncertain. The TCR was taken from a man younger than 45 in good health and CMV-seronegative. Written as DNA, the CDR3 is TGTGCCAGCTCCCCCCAGAACCCCTACGAGCAGTACTTC. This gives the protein CASSPQNPYEQYF.